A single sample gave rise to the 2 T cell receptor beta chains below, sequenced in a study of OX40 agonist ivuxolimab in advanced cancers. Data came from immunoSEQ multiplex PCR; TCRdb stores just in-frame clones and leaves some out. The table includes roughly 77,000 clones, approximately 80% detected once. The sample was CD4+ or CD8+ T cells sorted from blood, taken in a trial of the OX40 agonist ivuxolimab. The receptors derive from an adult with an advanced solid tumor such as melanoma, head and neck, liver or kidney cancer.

Here the CDR3 DNA reads TGCGCCAGCAGCTACGGGACATCTAGTACTGAAGCTTTCTTT. It is translated as CASSYGTSSTEAFF. The rearrangement uses TRBV5-1 and TRBJ1-1; tentative D call: TRBD1 (6 bases). Deletions cut 3 bases from V and 5 bases from J, with 14 bases between. This CDR3 region has 14 residues. From germline, CDR1 is SGHRS and CDR2 YFSETQ.

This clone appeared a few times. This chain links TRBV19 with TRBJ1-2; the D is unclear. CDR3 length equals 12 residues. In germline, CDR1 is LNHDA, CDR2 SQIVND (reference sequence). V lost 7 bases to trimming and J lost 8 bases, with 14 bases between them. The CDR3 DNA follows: TGTGCCAGTACTAATGACCGGCTCGGCTACACCTTC. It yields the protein CASTNDRLGYTF. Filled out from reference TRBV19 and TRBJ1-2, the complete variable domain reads DGGITQSPKYLFRKEGQNVTLSCEQNLNHDAMYWYRQDPGQGLRLIYYSQIVNDFQKGDIAEGYSVSREKKESFPLTVTSAQKNPTAFYLCASTNDRLGYTFGSGTRLTVV.